Included here is one T cell receptor (beta chain) sequence, with context. A multiplex PCR was run with 60 Vbeta primers and 13 Jbeta primers. The repertoire was sequenced with immunoSEQ multiplex PCR; TCRdb's copy has only in-frame clones and lacks some. The sample includes over 150,000 clones, roughly 80% of them seen just once. Germline CDR1 LNHDA, CDR2 SQIVND (reference sequence). The CDR3 runs to 13 residues. Trimming took off 4 bases at V and 4 bases at J, with 10 bases between the two ends. The sample originates from a study of cytomegalovirus exposure and HLA in healthy donors. Each donor was healthy, and each was a bone marrow donor.

Specimen: PBMCs. This chain connects TRBV19 to TRBJ1-1; TRBD1 might be the D (5 bases). This sequence was found in a male donor in good health and CMV-seronegative. The DNA of the CDR3 is TGTGCCAGTAGTACCAGGGTTTCCACTGAAGCTTTCTTT. Translated: CASSTRVSTEAFF.